The rows below give T cell receptor beta chains drawn from one sample of a study of OX40 agonist ivuxolimab in advanced cancers. This table comes from immunoSEQ multiplex PCR, and its TCRdb copy is limited to in-frame clones, with some not included. This table holds about 59,000 clones, less than 85% found once. This specimen was CD4+ or CD8+ T cells sorted from blood, taken in a trial of the OX40 agonist ivuxolimab. These receptors all stem from an adult with an advanced solid tumor such as melanoma, head and neck, liver or kidney cancer. CDR3s include the opening cysteine and the closing phenylalanine or tryptophan. D genes are given only for firm matches. Clone size is not always given. Where it is, it says once, few, many or a class for expanded clones.

clone_size	cdr3_length	j_call	d_call	v_call	cdr3_nt	cdr3_aa
NA	13	TRBJ2-7	TRBD2	TRBV5-1	TGCGCCAGCAGCTTAATAGCGGGATCCGAGCAGTACTTC	CASSLIAGSEQYF
NA	15	TRBJ2-7	NA	TRBV5-8	TGTGCCAGCAGCTTGGTTGGTCTAGGCTCCTACGAGCAGTACTTC	CASSLVGLGSYEQYF
NA	16	TRBJ2-7	TRBD1	TRBV15	TGTGCCACCAGCAGAGAAGACAGGGGGATTAGCTACGAGCAGTACTTC	CATSREDRGISYEQYF
NA	15	TRBJ1-4	NA	TRBV2	TGTGCCAGCAGTGGCGATGGGGGGGGAAATGAAAAACTGTTTTTT	CASSGDGGGNEKLFF
NA	15	TRBJ2-5	TRBD2	TRBV7-2	TGTGCCAGCAGCTTAGCAGGCTGGGGGGGGGAGACCCAGTACTTC	CASSLAGWGGETQYF
once	15	TRBJ2-7	TRBD2	TRBV11-2	TGTGCCAGCACCGTCTACGGGGGGGGACCCTACGAGCAGTACTTC	CASTVYGGGPYEQYF
NA	15	TRBJ2-2	NA	TRBV6-5	TGTGCCAGCAGTTACCAGGGGAATACGCCCGGGGAGCTGTTTTTT	CASSYQGNTPGELFF
NA	12	TRBJ2-7	NA	TRBV6-1	TGTGCCAGCAGTTTAAACCCTCCCGAGCAGTACTTC	CASSLNPPEQYF
NA	18	TRBJ1-5	NA	TRBV28	TGTGCCAGCAGTTTATCCCCCGGCCTAGGGGCCCTAAATCAGCCCCAGCATTTT	CASSLSPGLGALNQPQHF
NA	14	TRBJ2-1	TRBD1	TRBV7-9	TGTGCCACCACCCCGGGACAGGGGGCTTATGAGCAGTTCTTC	CATTPGQGAYEQFF
NA	14	TRBJ2-3	TRBD2	TRBV15	TGTGCCACCAGCAGAGGGGGGGGAACAGATACGCAGTATTTT	CATSRGGGTDTQYF
NA	11	TRBJ2-5	NA	TRBV11-2	TGTGCCAGCAGCTCGGGCCCGACCCAGTACTTC	CASSSGPTQYF
NA	16	TRBJ2-7	NA	TRBV5-4	TGTGCCAGCAGCTTGGAGGGGACTTTTCGCTCCTACGAGCAGTACTTC	CASSLEGTFRSYEQYF
NA	12	TRBJ2-5	NA	TRBV18	TGTGCCAGCTCACCATCGGCGGAGACCCAGTACTTC	CASSPSAETQYF
NA	16	TRBJ2-5	TRBD2	TRBV7-3	TGTGCCAGCAGCTCGCAGCGGGGACGCCCTGGAGAGACCCAGTACTTC	CASSSQRGRPGETQYF
NA	14	TRBJ2-2	TRBD1	TRBV10-3	TGTGCCATCAGGGACAGGGGTGACACCGGGGAGCTGTTTTTT	CAIRDRGDTGELFF
once	16	TRBJ1-1	NA	TRBV7-4	TGTGCCAGCAGCTTAGCGAGACAGAAGCAGAACACTGAAGCTTTCTTT	CASSLARQKQNTEAFF
once	15	TRBJ2-7	TRBD1	TRBV6-1	TGTGCCAGCAGTGGGACCGGGACAGGGGTCTACGAGCAGTACTTC	CASSGTGTGVYEQYF
NA	13	TRBJ1-5	NA	TRBV19	TGTGCCAGTAGTCTAGGACTGACGAAGCCCCAGCATTTT	CASSLGLTKPQHF
few	15	TRBJ2-2	TRBD1	TRBV23-1	TGCGCCAGCAGTCACCCAGGGGGTCGGACCGGGGAGCTGTTTTTT	CASSHPGGRTGELFF
NA	14	TRBJ1-2	NA	TRBV27	TGTGCCAGCAGCCTAACATCCGGGATGTGGGGCTACACCTTC	CASSLTSGMWGYTF
NA	13	TRBJ1-2	TRBD1	TRBV2	TGTGCCAGCAGTACGACGGGACAGGGCCGCTACACCTTC	CASSTTGQGRYTF
NA	16	TRBJ2-1	TRBD2	TRBV5-8	TGTGCCAGCGGGAGCTTCGGGCTAGCGGGAGTTTTTGAGCAGTTCTTC	CASGSFGLAGVFEQFF
NA	17	TRBJ2-6	NA	TRBV28	TGTGCCAGCAGTTTGCGGTGGGCACTTGCTGGGGCCAACGTCCTGACTTTC	CASSLRWALAGANVLTF
NA	14	TRBJ1-1	TRBD1	TRBV6-5	TGTGCCAGCAGGCGACAGGGTTTGAGCACTGAAGCTTTCTTT	CASRRQGLSTEAFF
NA	17	TRBJ2-7	NA	TRBV15	TGTGCCACCAGCAGAGGATCACAGGGCACACAGACGGGCGAGCAGTACTTC	CATSRGSQGTQTGEQYF
once	14	TRBJ1-2	NA	TRBV28	TGTGCCAGCAGAACGGAGGGGATCCGCTATGGCTACACCTTC	CASRTEGIRYGYTF
NA	14	TRBJ2-3	NA	TRBV7-3	TGTGCCAGCAGCTTCCGGGCCTCTACAGATACGCAGTATTTT	CASSFRASTDTQYF
NA	17	TRBJ2-5	TRBD2	TRBV14	TGTGCCAGCAGCCAAGATACAAGCGGGGCGTACCAAGAGACCCAGTACTTC	CASSQDTSGAYQETQYF
NA	14	TRBJ1-2	NA	TRBV11-2	TGTGCCAGCAGCTTAACAGGACTTAACTATGGCTACACCTTC	CASSLTGLNYGYTF
NA	16	TRBJ2-3	TRBD2	TRBV11-2	TGTGCCAGCAGCCGCCGCGGGAGGGGAGAAGAAGATACGCAGTATTTT	CASSRRGRGEEDTQYF
once	13	TRBJ1-1	TRBD1	TRBV19	TGTGCCAGTATGAATATGGACAGGGTTAGAGCTTTCTTT	CASMNMDRVRAFF
NA	15	TRBJ2-1	TRBD2	TRBV18	TGTGCCAGTTCTCAGAGCGGGAGTCCCTACAATGAGCAGTTCTTC	CASSQSGSPYNEQFF
NA	13	TRBJ2-1	NA	TRBV11-2	TGTGCCAGCAGCTTAGATAAGCAAAATGAGCAGTTCTTC	CASSLDKQNEQFF
NA	16	TRBJ1-1	TRBD1	TRBV13	TGTGCCAGCAGATCCCGGGAGGGGGCAGGGTATCTTGAAGCTTTCTTT	CASRSREGAGYLEAFF
NA	15	TRBJ2-4	NA	TRBV28	TGTGCCAGCTCGGGCAGGACTCTAGCCAAAAACATTCAGTACTTC	CASSGRTLAKNIQYF
NA	12	TRBJ2-1	NA	TRBV2	TGTGCCAGCAGTGAAAGCCTGCGTGAGCAGTTCTTC	CASSESLREQFF
NA	13	TRBJ2-3	TRBD1	TRBV11-3	TGTGCCAGCAGCGTGGACAGGGGAGATACGCAGTATTTT	CASSVDRGDTQYF